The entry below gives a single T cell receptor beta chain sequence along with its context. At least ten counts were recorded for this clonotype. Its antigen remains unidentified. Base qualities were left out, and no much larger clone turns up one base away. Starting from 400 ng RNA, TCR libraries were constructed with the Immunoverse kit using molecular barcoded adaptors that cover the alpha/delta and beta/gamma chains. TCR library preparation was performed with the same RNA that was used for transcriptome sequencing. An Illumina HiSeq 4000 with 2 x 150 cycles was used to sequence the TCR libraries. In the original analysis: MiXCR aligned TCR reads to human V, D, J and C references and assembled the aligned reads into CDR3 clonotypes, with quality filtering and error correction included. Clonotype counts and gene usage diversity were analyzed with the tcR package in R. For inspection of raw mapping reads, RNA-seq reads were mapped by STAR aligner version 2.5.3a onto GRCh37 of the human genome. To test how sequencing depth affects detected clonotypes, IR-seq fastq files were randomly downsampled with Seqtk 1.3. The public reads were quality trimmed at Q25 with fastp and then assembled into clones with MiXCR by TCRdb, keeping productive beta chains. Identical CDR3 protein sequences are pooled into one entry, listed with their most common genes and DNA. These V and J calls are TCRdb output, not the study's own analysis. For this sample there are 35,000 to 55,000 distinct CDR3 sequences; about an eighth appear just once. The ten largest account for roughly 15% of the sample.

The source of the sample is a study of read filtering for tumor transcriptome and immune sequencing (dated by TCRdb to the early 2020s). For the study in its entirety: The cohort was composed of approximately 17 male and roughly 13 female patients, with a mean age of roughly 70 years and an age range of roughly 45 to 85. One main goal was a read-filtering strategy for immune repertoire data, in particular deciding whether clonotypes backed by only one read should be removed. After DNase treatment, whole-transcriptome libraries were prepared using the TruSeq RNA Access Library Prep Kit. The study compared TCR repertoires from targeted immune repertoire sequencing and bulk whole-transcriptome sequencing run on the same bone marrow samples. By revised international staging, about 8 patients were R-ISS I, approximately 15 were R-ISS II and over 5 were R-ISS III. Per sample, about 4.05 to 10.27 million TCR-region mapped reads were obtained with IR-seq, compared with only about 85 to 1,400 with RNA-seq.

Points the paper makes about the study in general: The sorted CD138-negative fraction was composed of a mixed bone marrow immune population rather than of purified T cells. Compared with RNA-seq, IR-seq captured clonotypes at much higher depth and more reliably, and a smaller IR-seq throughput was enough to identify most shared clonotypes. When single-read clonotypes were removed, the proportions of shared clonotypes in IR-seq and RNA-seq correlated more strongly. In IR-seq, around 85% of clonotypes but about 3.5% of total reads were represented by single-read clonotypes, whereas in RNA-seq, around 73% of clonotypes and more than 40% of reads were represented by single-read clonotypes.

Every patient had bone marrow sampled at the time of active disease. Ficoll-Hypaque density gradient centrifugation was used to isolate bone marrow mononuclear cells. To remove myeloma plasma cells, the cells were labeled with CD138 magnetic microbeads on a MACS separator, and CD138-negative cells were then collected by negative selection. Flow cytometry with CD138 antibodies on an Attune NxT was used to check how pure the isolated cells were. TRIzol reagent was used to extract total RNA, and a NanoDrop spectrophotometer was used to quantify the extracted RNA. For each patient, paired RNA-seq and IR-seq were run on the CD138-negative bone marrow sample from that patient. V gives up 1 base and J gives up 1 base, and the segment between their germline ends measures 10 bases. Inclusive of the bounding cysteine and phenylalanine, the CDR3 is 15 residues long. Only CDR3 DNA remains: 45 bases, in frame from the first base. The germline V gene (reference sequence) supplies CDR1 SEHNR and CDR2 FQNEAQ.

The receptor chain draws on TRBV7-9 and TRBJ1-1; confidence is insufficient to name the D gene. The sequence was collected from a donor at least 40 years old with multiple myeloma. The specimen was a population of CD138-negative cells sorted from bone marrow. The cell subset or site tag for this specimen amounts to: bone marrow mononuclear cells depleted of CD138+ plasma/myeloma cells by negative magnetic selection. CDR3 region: CASSLVGRKNTEAFF. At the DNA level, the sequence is TGTGCCAGCAGCTTAGTTGGCAGGAAGAACACTGAAGCTTTCTTT.